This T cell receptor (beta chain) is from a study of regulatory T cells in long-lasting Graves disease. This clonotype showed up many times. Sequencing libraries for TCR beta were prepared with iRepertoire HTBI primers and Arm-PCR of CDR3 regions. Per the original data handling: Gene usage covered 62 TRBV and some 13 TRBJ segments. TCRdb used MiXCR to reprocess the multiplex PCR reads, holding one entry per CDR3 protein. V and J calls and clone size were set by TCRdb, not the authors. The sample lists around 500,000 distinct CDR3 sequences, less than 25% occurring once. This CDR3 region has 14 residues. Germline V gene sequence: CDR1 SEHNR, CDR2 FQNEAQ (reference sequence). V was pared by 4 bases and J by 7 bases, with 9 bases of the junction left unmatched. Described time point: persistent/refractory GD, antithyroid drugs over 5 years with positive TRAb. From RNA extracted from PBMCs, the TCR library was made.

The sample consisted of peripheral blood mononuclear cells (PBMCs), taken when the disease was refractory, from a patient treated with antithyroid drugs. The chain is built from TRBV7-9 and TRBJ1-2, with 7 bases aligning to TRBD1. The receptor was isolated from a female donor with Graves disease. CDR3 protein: CASSSPRQGGGYTF. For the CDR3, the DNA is TGTGCCAGCAGCTCACCAAGACAGGGCGGTGGCTACACCTTC.